This T cell receptor (beta chain) was identified in a study of blood T cell repertoires in COVID-19. Study-wide background: T cells, B-cell-depleted T cells, or PBMCs provided the cDNA or gDNA that served as material.

Trimming pared 5 bases from V and 1 base from J, leaving 14 bases between. Germline CDR1 and CDR2: MNHEY and SMNVEV (reference sequence). The CDR3 runs 15 residues. Methods used by the authors: Amplification of reference gene primers was used by the study to estimate nucleated cell counts. The method was immunoSEQ multiplex PCR; TCRdb's version includes in-frame clones alone and lacks a portion of them. V, J and clone size derive from that table, while D and trimming were established from the DNA sequence. The sample holds just under 350,000 clones; approximately 89% are singletons and the top ten take around 3.3%.

The TCR was taken from a woman aged 18-29 years who had recovered from COVID-19. Sequenced sample: peripheral blood. The chain links TRBV27 to TRBJ1-2, with D maybe TRBD1 (6 bases). The DNA of the CDR3 is TGTGCCAGCAGTCCAAGACAGGTCTTTAACTATGGCTACACCTTC. As protein: CASSPRQVFNYGYTF.